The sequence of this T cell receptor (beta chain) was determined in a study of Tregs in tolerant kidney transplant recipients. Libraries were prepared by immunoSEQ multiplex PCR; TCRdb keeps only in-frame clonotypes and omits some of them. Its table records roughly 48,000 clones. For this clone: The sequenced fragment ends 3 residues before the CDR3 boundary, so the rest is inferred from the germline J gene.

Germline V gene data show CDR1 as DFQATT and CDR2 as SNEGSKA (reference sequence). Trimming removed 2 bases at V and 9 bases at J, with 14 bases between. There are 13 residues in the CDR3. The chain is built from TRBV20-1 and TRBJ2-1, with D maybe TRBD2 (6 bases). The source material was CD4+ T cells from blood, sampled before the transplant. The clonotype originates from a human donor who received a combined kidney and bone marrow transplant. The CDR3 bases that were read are TGCAGTGCTAGACCCCAGGGACTCTCTGAG. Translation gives CSARPQGLSE. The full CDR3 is CSARPQGLSEQFF.